This T cell receptor beta chain appears in the sequencing data of a study of blood T cell repertoires in COVID-19. V trimming: 6 bases; J trimming: 0 bases; junction bases outside the gene matches: 9. This CDR3 spans 16 amino acids. Germline V gives CDR1 ENHRY, CDR2 SYGVKD. Produced via immunoSEQ multiplex PCR; TCRdb's table is partial and in-frame only. The sample includes more than 65,000 clones, approximately 90% of them seen just once. Sequencing used peripheral blood. The sequence was obtained from a man aged 50 to 59 with acute or convalescent COVID-19. The chain is built from TRBV10-3 and TRBJ2-5, with TRBD1 identical over 8 bases. The CDR3 nucleotides read TGTGCCATCAGGGAAGCATTGACAGGGGACCAAGAGACCCAGTACTTC. Translated: CAIREALTGDQETQYF.